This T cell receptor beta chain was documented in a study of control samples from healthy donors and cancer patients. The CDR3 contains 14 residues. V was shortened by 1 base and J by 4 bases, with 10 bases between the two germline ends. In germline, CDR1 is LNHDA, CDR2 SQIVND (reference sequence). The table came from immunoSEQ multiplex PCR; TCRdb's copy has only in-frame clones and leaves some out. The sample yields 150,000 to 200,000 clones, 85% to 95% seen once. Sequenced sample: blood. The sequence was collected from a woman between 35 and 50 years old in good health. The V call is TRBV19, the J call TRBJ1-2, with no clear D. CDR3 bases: TGTGCCAGTAGTATAGTTGGAGAGACCTATGGCTACACCTTC. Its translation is CASSIVGETYGYTF. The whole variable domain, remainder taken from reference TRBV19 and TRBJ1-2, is DGGITQSPKYLFRKEGQNVTLSCEQNLNHDAMYWYRQDPGQGLRLIYYSQIVNDFQKGDIAEGYSVSREKKESFPLTVTSAQKNPTAFYLCASSIVGETYGYTFGSGTRLTVV.